This TCR beta chain was sequenced in a study of T-cell reconstitution after alpha-beta-depleted transplantation in children. V shed 2 bases and J shed 6 bases, with 8 bases lying between them. Germline CDR1 is SGHTA and CDR2 is FQGNSA. The CDR3 runs to 14 residues. This clonotype was detected many times. Library preparation (for TCRbeta) was performed with unique molecular identifiers. Each CDR3 protein is one row after TCRdb ran MiXCR on the PCR reads. The sample consists of some 640,000 distinct CDR3 sequences, over 15% of them appearing once. The chain is built from TRBV7-2 and TRBJ1-6, with D uncertain. The clonotype comes from a human donor who donated a stem cell graft to a child with acute myeloid leukemia. This material consisted of PBMCs from the stem cell graft donor, taken from the stem cell graft. The CDR3 protein is CASSLFQLNSPLHF. CDR3 in DNA: TGTGCCAGCAGCTTATTCCAGCTTAATTCACCCCTCCACTTT.